The clone carrying this T cell receptor beta chain has only one observation. The target antigen is unknown. The CDR3 runs to 18 residues. V gave up 5 bases and J gave up 3 bases; unmatched junction bases: 19. The V gene's germline CDR1 is SGHVS and CDR2 FQNEAQ. This sample is part of a study of shared clonotypes between healthy human individuals. Study overall: CD4 naive cells filled three plates per donor, CD4 memory three, CD8 naive two and CD8 memory one. Points from the study as a whole: Shared clonotypes: about 4.6% naive CD4, around 3.5% naive CD8, about 2.4% memory CD4, under 0.45% memory CD8. Relative to clonotypes present in all four donors, those not shared had lower generation probabilities.

The assay used deep level. TCRdb's table, derived via immunoSEQ multiplex PCR, lists solely in-frame clones and lacks some. This table holds millions of clones, more than 90% found once. The source material was naive CD4+ T cells sorted from blood. The subset here: CD45RA+ positively selected. The origin of this receptor is a man between 18 and 29 years old in good health. The rearrangement uses TRBV7-8 and TRBJ2-7, with TRBD2 matching 7 bases. The CDR3 bases are TGTGCCAGCAGCCACGCCCCACGGGGAGGGAGTCGGAGCTACGAGCAGTACTTC. Its translation is CASSHAPRGGSRSYEQYF.